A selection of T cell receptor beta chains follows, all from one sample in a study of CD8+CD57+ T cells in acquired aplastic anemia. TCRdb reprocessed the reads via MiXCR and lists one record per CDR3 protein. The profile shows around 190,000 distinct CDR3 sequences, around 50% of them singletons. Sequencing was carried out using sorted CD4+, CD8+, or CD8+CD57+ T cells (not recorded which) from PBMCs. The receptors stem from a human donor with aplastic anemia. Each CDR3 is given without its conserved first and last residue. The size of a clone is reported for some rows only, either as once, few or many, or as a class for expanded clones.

SARGTPGEAF | TRBJ1-1 | TRBV20-1 | many
SARTGAGNTIY | TRBJ1-3 | TRBV20-1 | NA
ASRDRGYGYT | TRBJ1-2 | TRBV2 | many
ASSPPNKGGTEAF | TRBJ1-1 | TRBV18 | few
ASSFIVTETQY | TRBJ2-5 | TRBV7-2 | many
ASSEFNSPLNYGYT | TRBJ1-2 | TRBV25-1 | NA
ASSHWGSGGQETQY | TRBJ2-5 | TRBV3-1 | many
SAGSGLSGNQPQH | TRBJ1-5 | TRBV20-1 | many
ASSSGTGGRQY | TRBJ2-7 | TRBV6-1 | many
ASSRNNLAGLADTQY | TRBJ2-3 | TRBV6-1 | few
ASRGGQNTGELF | TRBJ2-2 | TRBV6-1 | NA
ASSRRGQETQY | TRBJ2-5 | TRBV2 | NA
ASGTIGADTQY | TRBJ2-3 | TRBV12-5 | many
SASGTSGEPSTDTQY | TRBJ2-3 | TRBV20-1 | NA
ASSLGVSGSGELF | TRBJ2-2 | TRBV5-6 | NA
SVIPRGVSTDTQY | TRBJ2-3 | TRBV29-1 | many